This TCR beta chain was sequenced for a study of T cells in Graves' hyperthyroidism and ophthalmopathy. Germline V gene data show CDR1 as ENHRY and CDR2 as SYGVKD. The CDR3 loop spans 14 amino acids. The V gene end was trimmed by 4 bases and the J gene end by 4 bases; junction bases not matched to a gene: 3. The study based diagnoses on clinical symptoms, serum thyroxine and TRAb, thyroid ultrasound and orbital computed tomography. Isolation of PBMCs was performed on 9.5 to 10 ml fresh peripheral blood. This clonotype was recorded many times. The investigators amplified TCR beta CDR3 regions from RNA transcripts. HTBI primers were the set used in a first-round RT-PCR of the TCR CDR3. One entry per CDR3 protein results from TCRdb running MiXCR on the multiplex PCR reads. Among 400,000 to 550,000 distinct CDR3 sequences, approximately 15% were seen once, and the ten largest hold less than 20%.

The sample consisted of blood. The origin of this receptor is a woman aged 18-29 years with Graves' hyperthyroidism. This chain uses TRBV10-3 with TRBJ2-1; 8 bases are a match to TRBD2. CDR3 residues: CAISGSGAYNEQFF. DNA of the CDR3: TGTGCCATCAGTGGTAGCGGGGCATACAATGAGCAGTTCTTC.